One sample yielded the 7 T cell receptor beta chains listed below, sequenced in a study of control samples from healthy donors and cancer patients. Some clones are missing from TCRdb's copy, which holds only in-frame ones; the method was immunoSEQ multiplex PCR. The repertoire has 150,000 to 200,000 clones, 90% of them found once; the top ten carry over 1.1%. The source material was blood. The receptors derive from a woman between 50 and 59 years old in good health.

J is TRBJ2-1 and V is TRBV7-3; the match to TRBD2 covers 7 bases. The V gene end was trimmed by 2 bases and the J gene end by 9 bases; junction bases not matched to a gene: 7. Germline V gives CDR1 SGHTA, CDR2 FQGTGA. The CDR3 is 14 residues long. DNA of the CDR3: TGTGCCAGCAGCTTACCGGGCGGGGGAGGTGAGCAGTTCTTC. Protein: CASSLPGGGGEQFF.

This chain connects TRBV7-2 to TRBJ2-1; D is unresolved. The germline gives CDR1 SGHTA, CDR2 FQGNSA. Trimming stripped 1 base from V and 3 bases from J, with 10 bases between. CDR3 length: 15 residues. The CDR3, as DNA: TGTGCCAGCAGCTTAGGTTCCGCCTACTACAATGAGCAGTTCTTC. This gives the protein CASSLGSAYYNEQFF.

This chain links TRBV12-3 or TRBV12-4 with TRBJ2-7, with TRBD2 as a possible D gene (5 bases). Deletions cut 6 bases from V and 7 bases from J, with 16 bases between. The CDR3 runs to 13 residues. The CDR3 region is CASSPGESGEQYF. The CDR3 DNA reads TGTGCCAGCAGCCCTGGGGAATCGGGAGAGCAGTACTTC.

DNA for the CDR3: TGTGCCAGCACCCGCCCCGGAACCTATGGCTACACCTTC. This translates into CASTRPGTYGYTF. The chain is built from TRBV27 and TRBJ1-2; D remains ambiguous. V was pared by 7 bases and J by 4 bases, with 13 bases between. This CDR3 region has 13 residues. Germline V lookup: CDR1 MNHEY, CDR2 SMNVEV (reference sequence).

V usage is TRBV19 and J usage is TRBJ1-5; D remains ambiguous. The CDR3 covers 15 residues. The V end was cut by 5 bases, the J end by 12 bases, with 23 bases between. Germline CDR1 reads LNHDA; CDR2 reads SQIVND (reference sequence). The CDR3 nucleotides read TGTGCCAGTAGTGATCCTAGGATTACTATTCGGAACCAGCATTTT. It codes for CASSDPRITIRNQHF.

V is TRBV19 and J is TRBJ1-1; D gene unclear. V was shortened by 6 bases and J by 4 bases, with 15 bases between the two germline ends. The CDR3 is 14 residues long. Germline V gene sequence: CDR1 LNHDA, CDR2 SQIVND (reference sequence). The CDR3 DNA reads TGTGCCAGTAGGGGATTTGGTCGTCGCACTGAAGCTTTCTTT. Its translation is CASRGFGRRTEAFF.

The table lists this clone with a count of one. The chain combines TRBV28 with TRBJ1-2; no clear D gene. V was clipped by 1 base and J by 3 bases, with 9 bases between them. CDR3 size: 14 residues. Germline-derived CDR1 and CDR2 are MDHEN and SYDVKM. DNA of the CDR3: TGTGCCAGCAGTTTATCTAGTAAGGACTATGGCTACACCTTC. This encodes CASSLSSKDYGYTF.